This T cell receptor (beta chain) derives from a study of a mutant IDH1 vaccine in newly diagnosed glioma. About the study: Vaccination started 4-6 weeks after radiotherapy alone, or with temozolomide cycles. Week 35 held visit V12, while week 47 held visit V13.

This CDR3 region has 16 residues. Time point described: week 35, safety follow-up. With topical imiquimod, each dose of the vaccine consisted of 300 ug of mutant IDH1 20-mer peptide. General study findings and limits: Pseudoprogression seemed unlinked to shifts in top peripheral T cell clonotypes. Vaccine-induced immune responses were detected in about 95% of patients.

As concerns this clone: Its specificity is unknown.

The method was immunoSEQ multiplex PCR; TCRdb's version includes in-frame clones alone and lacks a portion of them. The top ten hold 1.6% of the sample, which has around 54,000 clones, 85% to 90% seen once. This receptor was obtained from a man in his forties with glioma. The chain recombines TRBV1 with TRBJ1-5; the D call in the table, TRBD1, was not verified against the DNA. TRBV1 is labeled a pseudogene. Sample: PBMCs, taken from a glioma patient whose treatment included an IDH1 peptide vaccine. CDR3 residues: CTSSQDQAGGNQPQHF. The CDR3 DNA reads TGCACCAGCAGCCAAGATCAGGCAGGGGGAAATCAGCCCCAGCATTTT.